This T cell receptor beta chain was recorded in a study of T cell responses to AZD1222 COVID-19 vaccine (dated by TCRdb to 2020 to 2023). For the wider study: AZD1222 recipients with second doses at about 4 weeks or about 12 weeks were pooled, because spike-specific TCR depth and breadth did not differ between schedules. A total of under 250 trial participants underwent TCR sequencing, of whom 207 had received two doses of AZD1222 and some 25 had received two doses of the MenACWY control vaccine. Trial participants were enrolled by age into 18-55, 56-69 and 70-plus year subgroups, with 148, 28 and 57 TCR-sequenced participants respectively. General study outcomes and caveats: A significant rise in spike-specific TCR breadth and depth was observed after two AZD1222 doses relative to day 0 and relative to MenACWY recipients. Reportedly, close to half of the unique spike-specific TCRs recognized epitopes lying outside the regions that are mutated in the B.1.351 and B.1.1.7 variants. The whole spike protein was spanned by vaccine-associated CD4 TCRs, and dominant responses were seen in regions 160-218 and 743-854. Conclusions about previously exposed vaccinees are limited, since just five or six AZD1222 recipients were seropositive for SARS-CoV-2 at baseline. Participants were mostly white British, with more females than males. The authors suggested clonal diversity may have been underestimated. No day 14 peak-response samples were available, so repertoires were characterized only after the peak T cell response. In the small 56-69-year group, the increase in depth fell short of significance, most likely because of low power.

The CDR3 regions of human TCRbeta chains were analyzed by immunosequencing. Under the source paper's analysis protocol: Repertoire TCRs were matched against a reference library of SARS-CoV-2-specific TCRs generated with the MIRA antigen-specificity platform. Breadth was defined as the fraction of unique TCRs that were SARS-CoV-2-associated. Depth was defined as the fraction of total T cells that were SARS-CoV-2-associated. Using the MIRA data, each spike-specific TCR was mapped to the spike region that the TCR reacts to and placed in a CD4 or CD8 class. Log10-transformed breadth and depth values were compared by one-way ANOVA with Sidak's multiple comparisons tests. What TCRdb holds here is the immuneACCESS table cut down to in-frame rearrangements. Part of the clones is not present; checked against another copy, under half of the missing clones reflect an unresolved V gene, and the others are unexplained. The V and J calls and clone size are taken from that table; D and trimming were inferred from the DNA. In all, the sample holds over 100,000 clones, and about 88% of those were seen once. Roughly 2.3% of the sample is taken by the ten largest.

On this clone: The target of this receptor is not known. Per-base qualities were not stored, and no clone one base away is much larger.

Interpreted using the paper, the time point label stands for: baseline before first vaccination. The vaccinee samples were drawn from two UK trials, COV001 and COV002, one of which was a single-blind randomized controlled phase 2/3 trial testing AZD1222 (ChAdOx1 nCoV-19) in healthy adults. For TCRbeta chain sequencing, PBMC samples from trial participants were taken at day 0 and at day 28 after the second dose. Including the terminal cysteine and phenylalanine, the CDR3 comprises 12 residues. Only the CDR3 region is kept as DNA, spanning 36 bases read in frame from base 1. V was cut back by 2 bases and J by 5 bases, leaving a gap of 6 bases between them. CDR1 MNHEY and CDR2 SVGAGI were looked up in the germline V gene.

The input for sequencing was peripheral blood, taken on day 0 of AZD1222 vaccination. The clonotype was recovered from an adult in good health. The chain is encoded by TRBV6-5 joined to TRBJ1-1, and the D gene may be TRBD1, 5 bases matching. The DNA sequence is as follows: TGTGCCAGCAGTTACGGGGGGACTGAAGCTTTCTTT. It translates as CASSYGGTEAFF.